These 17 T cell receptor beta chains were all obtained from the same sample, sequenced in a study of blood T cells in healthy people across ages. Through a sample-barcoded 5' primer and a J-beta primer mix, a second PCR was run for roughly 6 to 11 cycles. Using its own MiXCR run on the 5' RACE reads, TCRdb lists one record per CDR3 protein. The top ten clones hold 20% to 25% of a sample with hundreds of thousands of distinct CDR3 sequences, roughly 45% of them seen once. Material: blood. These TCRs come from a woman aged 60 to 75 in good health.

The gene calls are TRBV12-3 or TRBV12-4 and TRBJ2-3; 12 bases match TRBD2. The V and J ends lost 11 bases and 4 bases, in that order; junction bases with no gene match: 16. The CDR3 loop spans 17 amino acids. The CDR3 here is CAGDRRLAGESADTQYF. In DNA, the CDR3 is TGTGCCGGGGACCGGAGACTAGCGGGAGAAAGTGCAGATACGCAGTATTTT.

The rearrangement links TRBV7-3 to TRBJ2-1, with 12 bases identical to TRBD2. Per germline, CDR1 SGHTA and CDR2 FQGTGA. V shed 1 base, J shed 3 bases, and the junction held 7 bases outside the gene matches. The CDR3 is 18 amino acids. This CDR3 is CASSLIRASGRVYNEQFF. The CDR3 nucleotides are TGTGCCAGCAGCTTAATTCGGGCTAGCGGGAGGGTCTACAATGAGCAGTTCTTC.

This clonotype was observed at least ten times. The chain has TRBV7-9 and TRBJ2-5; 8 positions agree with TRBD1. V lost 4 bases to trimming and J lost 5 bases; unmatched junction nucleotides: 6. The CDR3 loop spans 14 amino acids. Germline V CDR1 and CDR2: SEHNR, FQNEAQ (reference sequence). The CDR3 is CASSYLGQEETQYF. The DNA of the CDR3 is TGTGCCAGCAGCTACCTGGGACAGGAGGAGACCCAGTACTTC.

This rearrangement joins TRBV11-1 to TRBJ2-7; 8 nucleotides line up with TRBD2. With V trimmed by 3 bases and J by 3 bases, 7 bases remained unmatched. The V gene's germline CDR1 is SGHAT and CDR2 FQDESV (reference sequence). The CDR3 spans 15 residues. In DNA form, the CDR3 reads TGTGCCAGCAGCTTTGCTGGCGGGAGGCTCTACGAGCAGTACTTC. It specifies CASSFAGGRLYEQYF.

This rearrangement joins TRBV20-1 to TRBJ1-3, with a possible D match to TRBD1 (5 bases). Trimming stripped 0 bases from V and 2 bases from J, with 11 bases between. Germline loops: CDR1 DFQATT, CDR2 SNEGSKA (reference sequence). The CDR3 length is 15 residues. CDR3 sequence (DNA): TGCAGTGCTAGAGAACGACAGTTACCTGGAAACACCATATATTTT. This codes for CSARERQLPGNTIYF.

CDR3 DNA sequence: TGCAGGGCCGCAGGTACGCAGTATTTT. Encoded protein: CRAAGTQYF. The gene calls are TRBV20-1 and TRBJ2-3, with D uncertain. The V gene's germline CDR1 is DFQATT and CDR2 SNEGSKA (reference sequence). This CDR3 has 9 residues.

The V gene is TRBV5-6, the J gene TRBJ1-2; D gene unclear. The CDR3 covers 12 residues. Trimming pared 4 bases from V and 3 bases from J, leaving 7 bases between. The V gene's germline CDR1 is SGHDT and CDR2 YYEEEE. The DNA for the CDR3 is TGTGCCAGCAGCGAGGGTGACTATGGCTACACCTTC. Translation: CASSEGDYGYTF.

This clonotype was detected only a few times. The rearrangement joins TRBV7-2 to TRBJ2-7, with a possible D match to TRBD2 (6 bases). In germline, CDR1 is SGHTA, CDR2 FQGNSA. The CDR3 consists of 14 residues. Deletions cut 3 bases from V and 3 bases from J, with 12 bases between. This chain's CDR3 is CASSFNEGGYEQYF. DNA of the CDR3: TGTGCCAGCAGCTTTAATGAGGGAGGCTACGAGCAGTACTTC.

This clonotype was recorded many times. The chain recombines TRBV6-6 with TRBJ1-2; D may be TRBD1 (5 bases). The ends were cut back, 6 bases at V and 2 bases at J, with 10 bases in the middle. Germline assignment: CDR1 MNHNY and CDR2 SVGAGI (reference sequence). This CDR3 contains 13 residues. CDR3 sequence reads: CASSRDGNYGYTF. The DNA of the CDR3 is TGTGCCAGCAGCCGGGACGGAAACTATGGCTACACCTTC.

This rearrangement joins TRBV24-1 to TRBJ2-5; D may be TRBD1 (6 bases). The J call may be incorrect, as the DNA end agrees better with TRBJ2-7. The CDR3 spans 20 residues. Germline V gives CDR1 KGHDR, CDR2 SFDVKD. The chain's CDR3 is CATSDRLSHLNGTPIYEQYF. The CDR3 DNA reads TGTGCCACCAGTGACCGACTTAGTCACCTCAACGGGACACCTATTTACGAGCAGTACTTC.

The CDR3 region has the DNA TGTGCCAGCAGCTTACACCCTAGCGGGGGGGCAGATACGCAGTATTTT. Translation gives CASSLHPSGGADTQYF. The rearrangement joins TRBV11-2 to TRBJ2-3; 12 bases fit TRBD2. The germline V gene encodes CDR1 SGHAT and CDR2 FQNNGV. The CDR3 loop spans 16 amino acids. V shed 2 bases and J 4 bases; nucleotides not matched to a gene: 4.

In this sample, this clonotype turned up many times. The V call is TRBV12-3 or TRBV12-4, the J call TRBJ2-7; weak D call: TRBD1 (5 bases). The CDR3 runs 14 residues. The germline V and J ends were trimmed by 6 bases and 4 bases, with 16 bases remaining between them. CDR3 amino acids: CASRVSGLWYEQYF. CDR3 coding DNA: TGTGCCAGCAGAGTTTCAGGGTTATGGTACGAGCAGTACTTC.

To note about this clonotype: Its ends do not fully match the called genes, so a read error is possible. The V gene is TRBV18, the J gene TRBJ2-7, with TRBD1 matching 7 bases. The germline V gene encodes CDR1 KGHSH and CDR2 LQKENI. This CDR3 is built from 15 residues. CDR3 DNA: TGTGCCAGCTCCCCCCCGGGCAGGGGGTCCTCCGAGCAGTACTTC. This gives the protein CASSPPGRGSSEQYF.

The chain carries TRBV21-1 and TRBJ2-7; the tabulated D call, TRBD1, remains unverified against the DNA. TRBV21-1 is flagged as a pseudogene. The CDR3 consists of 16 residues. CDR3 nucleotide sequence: TGTGCCAGCAGCAAAGAAATGGGGACAGGGAACGGCGAGCAGTACTTC. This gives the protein CASSKEMGTGNGEQYF.

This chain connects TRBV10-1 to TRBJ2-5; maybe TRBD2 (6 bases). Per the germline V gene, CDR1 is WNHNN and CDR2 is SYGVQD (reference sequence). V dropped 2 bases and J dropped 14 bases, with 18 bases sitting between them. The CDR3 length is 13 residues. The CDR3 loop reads CASSEPPSGEHYF. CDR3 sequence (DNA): TGCGCCAGCAGTGAGCCTCCCTCGGGAGAGCACTACTTC.

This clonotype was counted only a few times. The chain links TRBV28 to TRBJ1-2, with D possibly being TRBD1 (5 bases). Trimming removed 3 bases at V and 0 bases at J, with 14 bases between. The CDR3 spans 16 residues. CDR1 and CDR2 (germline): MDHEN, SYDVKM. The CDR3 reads CASSFRSRTTNYGYTF. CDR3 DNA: TGTGCCAGCAGTTTTCGATCGAGGACAACTAACTATGGCTACACCTTC.

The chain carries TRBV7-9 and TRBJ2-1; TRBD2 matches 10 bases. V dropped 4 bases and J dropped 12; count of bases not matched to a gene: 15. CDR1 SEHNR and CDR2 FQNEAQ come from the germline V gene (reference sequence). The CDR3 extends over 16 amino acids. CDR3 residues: CASSWMNGLAGDAQFF. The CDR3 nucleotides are TGTGCCAGCAGCTGGATGAATGGGCTAGCGGGAGACGCGCAGTTCTTC.